This TCR beta chain was documented in a study of T cell repertoires in cytomegalovirus infection. Overall study: HLA-B-restricted CMV epitopes that are well studied, plus recently identified HLA-C-restricted ones, were used by the study. CMV infection and matching HLA type were both indicated by public TCR beta signatures. Study outcomes and limitations: HLA-C-restricted, CMV-specific TCR beta clonotypes were dominant ex vivo. Of the TCR beta families, the public ones yielded a cumulative frequency that identified carriers of CMV plus the relevant HLA.

MiXCR was run by TCRdb on the reads, yielding one entry per CDR3 protein. The sample consists of roughly 500,000 distinct CDR3 sequences, more than 40% of them appearing once. Germline values: CDR1 SGHVS, CDR2 FNYEAQ. The CDR3 has 16 residues. V lost 5 bases to trimming and J lost 1 base, with 17 bases between them. On this clonotype: Antigen unknown.

The specimen was cultured PBMCs, collected from culture after CMV antigen stimulation. V is TRBV7-6 and J is TRBJ1-1; D is unclear. The TCR originated in a human donor in good health (CMV status not recorded). Some clones in this sample may be carry-over from other donors' samples. CDR3: CASSPAGKLKNTEAFF. CDR3 in DNA: TGTGCCAGCAGCCCAGCGGGAAAACTCAAGAACACTGAAGCTTTCTTT.